Listed below are T cell receptor beta chains from one sample, sequenced in a study of blood T cells in healthy people across ages. TCRdb reprocessed the 5' RACE reads with MiXCR, giving one entry per CDR3 protein. The data show about 2 million distinct CDR3 sequences, around half seen once. Sample: blood. The receptors shown here come from a woman in her forties in good health. CDR3s include the opening cysteine and the closing phenylalanine or tryptophan. The order of the fields is clone size, J gene, D gene, V gene, CDR3 protein, CDR3 DNA. D genes are given only for firm matches. Clone size, where shown, is once, few, many, or a class for clones that have expanded.

NA TRBJ2-1 NA TRBV7-3 CASSIGQTEQFF TGTGCCAGCAGCATCGGACAGACAGAGCAGTTCTTC
NA TRBJ2-5 NA TRBV5-1 CASACATGRKEETQYF TGCGCCAGCGCTTGTGCCACAGGGAGGAAGGAAGAGACCCAGTACTTC
NA TRBJ1-2 NA TRBV28 CASSVQGGKEYGYTF TGTGCCAGCAGTGTTCAGGGAGGAAAGGAGTATGGCTACACCTTC
few TRBJ2-5 NA TRBV20-1 CSVPGLVQETQYF TGCAGTGTGCCAGGCCTGGTTCAAGAGACCCAGTACTTC
NA TRBJ2-7 NA TRBV11-2 CASKGDTVSYEQYF TGTGCCAGCAAGGGGGACACGGTCTCCTACGAGCAGTACTTC
NA TRBJ2-4 NA TRBV4-3 CASSQDVALAPGNIQYF TGCGCCAGCAGCCAAGATGTCGCACTGGCGCCCGGAAACATTCAGTACTTC
NA TRBJ2-7 NA TRBV20-1 CSAEDNVSSYEQYF TGCAGTGCAGAGGACAACGTAAGCTCCTACGAGCAGTACTTC
NA TRBJ2-7 NA TRBV7-9 CASSANPTYEQYF TGTGCCAGCAGCGCCAACCCGACCTACGAGCAGTACTTC
few TRBJ1-2 TRBD1 TRBV7-2 CASSAIGAGGYGYTF TGTGCCAGCAGCGCCATTGGAGCAGGGGGGTATGGCTACACCTTC
NA TRBJ2-7 TRBD2 TRBV10-3 CAISESGLAGGSYEQYF TGTGCCATCAGTGAATCGGGACTAGCGGGGGGTTCCTACGAGCAGTACTTC
few TRBJ2-4 NA TRBV20-1 CTGLADKNIQYF TGCACCGGGCTGGCAGACAAAAACATTCAGTACTTC
few TRBJ2-7 NA TRBV5-1 CASSGTPTYEQYF TGCGCCAGCAGTGGGACACCGACCTACGAGCAGTACTTC
few TRBJ2-5 TRBD2 TRBV4-2 CASSRGLAGRETQYF TGTGCCAGCAGTCGGGGACTAGCGGGGCGAGAGACCCAGTACTTC
NA TRBJ1-2 TRBD1 TRBV20-1 CSAIARDRGQYGYTF TGCAGTGCTATAGCGAGGGACAGGGGGCAATATGGCTACACCTTC
NA TRBJ1-1 NA TRBV6-5 CASSYGALEGGTEAFF TGTGCCAGCAGTTACGGGGCTCTAGAGGGAGGGACTGAAGCTTTCTTT
NA TRBJ1-2 NA TRBV6-1 CASNPGGWEENGYTF TGTGCCAGCAACCCAGGAGGCTGGGAGGAAAATGGCTACACCTTC
NA TRBJ2-5 NA TRBV28 CASSLFQTQYF TGTGCCAGCAGTTTATTCCAGACCCAGTACTTC
NA TRBJ2-7 NA TRBV15 CATSRVVGVGFAYEQYF TGTGCCACCAGCAGAGTTGTGGGAGTCGGGTTCGCCTACGAGCAGTACTTC
once TRBJ1-1 NA TRBV20-1 CSAREDSEAFF TGCAGTGCTAGGGAGGACAGTGAAGCTTTCTTT
once TRBJ2-7 NA TRBV6-5 CASSYGVGDYEQYF TGTGCCAGCAGTTACGGGGTAGGGGACTACGAGCAGTACTTC
NA TRBJ1-2 TRBD1 TRBV28 CASGDRPYGYTF TGCGCCTCTGGGGACAGGCCTTATGGCTACACCTTC
NA TRBJ2-3 TRBD1 TRBV6-1 CASGSVIRGRGTQYF TGTGCCAGCGGTTCTGTTATCAGGGGGCGCGGTACGCAGTATTTT
few TRBJ2-6 TRBD1 TRBV24-1 CATSAVPGQSRSSGANVLTF TGTGCCACCAGTGCAGTCCCGGGACAGAGTAGAAGCTCCGGGGCCAACGTCCTGACTTTC
few TRBJ1-6 NA TRBV20-1 CSAERPPDSPLHF TGCAGTGCTGAGAGACCACCCGATTCACCCCTCCACTTT
NA TRBJ1-2 TRBD1 TRBV5-6 CASSLGGRQGGPGYTF TGTGCCAGCAGCCTGGGAGGACGACAGGGGGGTCCTGGCTACACCTTC
few TRBJ2-5 NA TRBV3-1 CASSQVAFGYQETQYF TGTGCCAGCAGCCAAGTGGCATTCGGTTACCAAGAGACCCAGTACTTC
NA TRBJ2-7 TRBD2 TRBV9 CASSREGLSEQYF TGTGCCAGCAGCCGGGAGGGGCTCTCCGAGCAGTACTTC
NA TRBJ2-7 TRBD1 TRBV2 CASSYTTTGGYEQYF TGTGCCAGCAGTTATACTACTACAGGGGGTTACGAGCAGTACTTC
NA TRBJ1-2 NA TRBV20-1 CSARHSQVGAKTRKGGYTF TGCAGTGCTAGACACTCCCAAGTGGGGGCCAAGACCAGAAAGGGTGGCTACACCTTC
NA TRBJ2-7 NA TRBV24-1 CATPDSKYEQYF TGTGCCACTCCGGACAGTAAATACGAGCAGTACTTC
few TRBJ1-4 NA TRBV4-3 CASSQYRQTEKLFF TGCGCCAGCAGCCAATACAGACAGACGGAAAAACTGTTTTTT
NA TRBJ2-1 TRBD2 TRBV27 CASTTPWASGGQTFF TGTGCCAGCACCACGCCTTGGGCTAGCGGGGGCCAGACGTTCTTC
NA TRBJ2-2 NA TRBV7-6 CASSARPNTGELFF TGTGCCAGCAGCGCGCGACCGAACACCGGGGAGCTGTTTTTT
NA TRBJ1-1 NA TRBV28 CASSFLRQGGTEAFF TGTGCCAGCAGTTTCCTCCGGCAGGGTGGAACTGAAGCTTTCTTT
few TRBJ2-1 TRBD2 TRBV7-2 CASSLVARGTSYNEQFF TGTGCCAGCAGCTTAGTCGCGCGGGGGACTTCTTACAATGAGCAGTTCTTC
NA TRBJ2-1 NA TRBV7-8 CASSLARRSEQFF TGTGCCAGCAGCTTAGCACGCCGGTCCGAGCAGTTCTTC
NA TRBJ2-3 TRBD2 TRBV5-6 CASSSGTSVRDEDTQYF TGTGCCAGCAGCTCCGGGACTAGCGTGCGGGATGAAGATACGCAGTATTTT
NA TRBJ2-5 TRBD2 TRBV7-3 CASRSSGEYNEQYF TGTGCCAGCAGGTCTAGCGGAGAATACAATGAGCAGTACTTC
NA TRBJ2-5 NA TRBV24-1 CATSEGGGGVWETQYF TGTGCCACCAGTGAGGGTGGAGGGGGCGTATGGGAGACCCAGTACTTC
NA TRBJ2-7 NA TRBV2 CASRPLPDRSSYEQYF TGTGCCAGCAGACCTCTTCCGGACCGGAGCTCCTACGAGCAGTACTTC
NA TRBJ2-1 NA TRBV12-3/TRBV12-4 CASNLRGNEQFF TGTGCCAGCAACCTGAGGGGGAATGAGCAGTTCTTC
few TRBJ1-1 NA TRBV29-1 CSVAGLQPIAEAFF TGCAGCGTTGCGGGACTCCAGCCCATTGCTGAAGCTTTCTTT
NA TRBJ2-1 TRBD1 TRBV6-5 CASSPLRGQGYNEQFF TGTGCCAGCAGTCCCCTCCGAGGACAGGGTTACAATGAGCAGTTCTTC
NA TRBJ2-3 NA TRBV24-1 CATSGLQGVPTDTQYF TGTGCCACCAGTGGGCTACAGGGAGTCCCGACAGATACGCAGTATTTT
NA TRBJ2-5 TRBD2 TRBV7-2 CASSPLGRLAVYQETQYF TGTGCCAGCAGCCCACTGGGTCGACTAGCGGTGTACCAAGAGACCCAGTACTTC
NA TRBJ2-3 NA TRBV18 CASSQRTSTDTQYF TGTGCCAGCTCACAGAGAACTAGCACAGATACGCAGTATTTT
NA TRBJ2-1 TRBD2 TRBV24-1 CATSDRLAGGDNEQFF TGTGCCACCAGTGACCGACTAGCGGGGGGAGACAATGAGCAGTTCTTC
NA TRBJ2-3 NA TRBV6-1 CASSEKVPPDTQYF TGTGCCAGCAGTGAAAAGGTCCCACCAGATACGCAGTATTTT
NA TRBJ2-5 NA TRBV5-1 CASSLAVRGAGETQYF TGCGCCAGCAGCTTGGCCGTAAGGGGCGCAGGGGAGACCCAGTACTTC
few TRBJ2-4 NA TRBV20-1 CSALLRDIQYF TGCAGTGCCCTCCTTCGGGACATTCAGTACTTC
NA TRBJ2-7 TRBD2 TRBV11-2 CASSLDFGLAGAPSSYEQYF TGTGCCAGCAGCTTAGATTTTGGGCTAGCGGGGGCCCCGAGCTCCTACGAGCAGTACTTC
NA TRBJ1-2 NA TRBV19 CASSTTNYGYTF TGTGCCAGTAGTACGACAAACTATGGCTACACCTTC